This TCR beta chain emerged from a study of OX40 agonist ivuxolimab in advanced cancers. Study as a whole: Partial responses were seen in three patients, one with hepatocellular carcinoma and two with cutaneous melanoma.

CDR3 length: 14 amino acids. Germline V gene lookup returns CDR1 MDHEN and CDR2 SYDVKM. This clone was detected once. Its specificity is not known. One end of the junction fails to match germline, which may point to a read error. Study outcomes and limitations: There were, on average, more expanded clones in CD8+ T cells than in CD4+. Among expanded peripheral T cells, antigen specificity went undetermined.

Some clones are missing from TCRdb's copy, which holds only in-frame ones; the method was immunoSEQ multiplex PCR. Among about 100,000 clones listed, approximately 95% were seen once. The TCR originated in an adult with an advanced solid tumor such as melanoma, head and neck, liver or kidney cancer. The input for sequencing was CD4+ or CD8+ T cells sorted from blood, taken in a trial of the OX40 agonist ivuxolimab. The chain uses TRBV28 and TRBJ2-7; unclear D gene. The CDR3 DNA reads TGTGCCAGCACTTTAGGGTTGGTGAGCTACGAGCAGTACTTC. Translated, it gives CASTLGLVSYEQYF. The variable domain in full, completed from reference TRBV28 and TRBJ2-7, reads DVKVTQSSRYLVKRTGEKVFLECVQDMDHENMFWYRQDPGLGLRLIYFSYDVKMKEKGDIPEGYSVSREKKERFSLILESASTNQTSMYLCASTLGLVSYEQYFGPGTRLTVT.